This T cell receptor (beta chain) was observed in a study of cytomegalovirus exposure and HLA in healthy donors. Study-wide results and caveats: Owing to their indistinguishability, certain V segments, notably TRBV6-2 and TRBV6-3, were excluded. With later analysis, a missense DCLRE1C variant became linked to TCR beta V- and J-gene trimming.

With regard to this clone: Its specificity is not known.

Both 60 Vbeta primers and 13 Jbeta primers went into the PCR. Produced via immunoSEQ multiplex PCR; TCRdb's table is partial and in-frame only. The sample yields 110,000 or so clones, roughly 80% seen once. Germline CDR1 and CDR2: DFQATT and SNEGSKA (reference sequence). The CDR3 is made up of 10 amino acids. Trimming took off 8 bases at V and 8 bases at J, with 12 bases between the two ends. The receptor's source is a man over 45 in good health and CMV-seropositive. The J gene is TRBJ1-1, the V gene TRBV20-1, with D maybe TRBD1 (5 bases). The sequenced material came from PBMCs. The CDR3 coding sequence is TGCAGTCCCGGGGGACGGGAAGCTTTCTTT. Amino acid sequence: CSPGGREAFF.